The T cell receptor beta chain described here comes from a study of shared clonotypes between healthy human individuals. Regarding this clone: The target antigen is unknown.

Study results and limitations: Among non-shared clonotypes, generation probabilities were lower than among those shared by all four donors. Donors were few, which limited the genetic and exposure-history diversity represented. Clonotype sharing among donors was thought likely to change with sequencing depth.

Each PCR replicate from the sorted subsets contained 150 to 250 ng DNA, which is some 31,000 T cell genomes. The protocol was immunoSEQ multiplex PCR, while the TCRdb copy is restricted to in-frame clones and leaves out a portion. Found here are some 2,000,000 clones, 85% to 95% of them singletons; the top ten hold 0.13%. This CDR3 spans 16 amino acids. Germline V gives CDR1 MNHEY, CDR2 SVGAGI. The J segment lost 7 bases and the V segment lost 0 bases, leaving 7 bases of the junction unmatched. Sequencing used naive CD4+ T cells sorted from blood. Subset in this sample: CD45RA+ positively selected. The sequence derives from a young man in good health. The chain couples TRBV6-5 to TRBJ2-1; the match to TRBD2 covers 9 bases. The CDR3: CASSYSSGRLWNEQFF. The CDR3 DNA reads as TGTGCCAGCAGTTACTCGAGCGGGAGGCTCTGGAATGAGCAGTTCTTC.